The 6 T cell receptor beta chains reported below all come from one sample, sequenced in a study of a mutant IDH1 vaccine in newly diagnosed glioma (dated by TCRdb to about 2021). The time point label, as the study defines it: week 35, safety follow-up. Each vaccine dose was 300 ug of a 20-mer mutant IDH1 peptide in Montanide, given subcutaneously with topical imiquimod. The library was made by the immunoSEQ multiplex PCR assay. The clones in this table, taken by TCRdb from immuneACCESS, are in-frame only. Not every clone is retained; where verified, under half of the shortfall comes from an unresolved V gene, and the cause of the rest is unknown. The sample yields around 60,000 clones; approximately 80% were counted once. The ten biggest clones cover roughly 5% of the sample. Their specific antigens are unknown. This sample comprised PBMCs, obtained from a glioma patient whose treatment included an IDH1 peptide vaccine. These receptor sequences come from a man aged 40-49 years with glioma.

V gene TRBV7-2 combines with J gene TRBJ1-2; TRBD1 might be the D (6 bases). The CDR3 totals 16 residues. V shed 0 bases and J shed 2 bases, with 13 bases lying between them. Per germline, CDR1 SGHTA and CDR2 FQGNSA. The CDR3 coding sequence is TGTGCCAGCAGCTTAGCAACAGGGTATTCCAACTATGGCTACACCTTC. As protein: CASSLATGYSNYGYTF. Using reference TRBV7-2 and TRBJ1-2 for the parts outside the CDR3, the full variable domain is GAGVSQSPSNKVTEKGKDVELRCDPISGHTALYWYRQSLGQGLEFLIYFQGNSAPDKSGLPSDRFSAERTGGSVSTLTIQRTQQEDSAVYLCASSLATGYSNYGYTFGSGTRLTVV.

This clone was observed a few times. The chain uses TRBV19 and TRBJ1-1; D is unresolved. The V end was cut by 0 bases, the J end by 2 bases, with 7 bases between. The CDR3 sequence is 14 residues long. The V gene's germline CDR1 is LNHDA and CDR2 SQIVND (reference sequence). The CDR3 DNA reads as TGTGCCAGTAGTATAGATAGTAGTAACACTGAAGCTTTCTTT. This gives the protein CASSIDSSNTEAFF.

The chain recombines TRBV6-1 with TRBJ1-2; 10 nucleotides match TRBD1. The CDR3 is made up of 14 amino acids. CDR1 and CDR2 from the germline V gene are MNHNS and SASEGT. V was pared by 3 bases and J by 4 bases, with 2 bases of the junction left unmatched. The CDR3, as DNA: TGTGCCAGCAGTGAGGGACAGGGGACCTATGGCTACACCTTC. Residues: CASSEGQGTYGYTF.

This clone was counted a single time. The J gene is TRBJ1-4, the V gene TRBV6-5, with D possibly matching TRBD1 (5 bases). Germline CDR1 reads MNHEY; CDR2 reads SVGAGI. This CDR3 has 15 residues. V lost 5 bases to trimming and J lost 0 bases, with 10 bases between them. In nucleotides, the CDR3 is TGTGCCAGCAGTGGGGGGGGAGCAACTAATGAAAAACTGTTTTTT. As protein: CASSGGGATNEKLFF.

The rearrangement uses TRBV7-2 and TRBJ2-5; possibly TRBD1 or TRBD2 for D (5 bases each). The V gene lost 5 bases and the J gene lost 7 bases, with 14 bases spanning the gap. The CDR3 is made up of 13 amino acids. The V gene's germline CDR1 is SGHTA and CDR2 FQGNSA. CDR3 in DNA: TGTGCCAGCAGCCCCGGGACCTTAGGGACCCAGTACTTC. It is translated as CASSPGTLGTQYF.

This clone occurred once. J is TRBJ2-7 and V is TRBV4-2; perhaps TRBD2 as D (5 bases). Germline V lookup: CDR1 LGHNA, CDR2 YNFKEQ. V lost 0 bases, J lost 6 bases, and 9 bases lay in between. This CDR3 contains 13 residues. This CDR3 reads CASSQDGGSEQYF. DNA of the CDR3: TGTGCCAGCAGCCAAGACGGAGGTAGCGAGCAGTACTTC.